A single sample gave rise to the 2 T cell receptor beta chains below, sequenced in a study of CD8 T cells in Susac syndrome. The RNA, roughly 0.45 to 1 ug, was put through reverse transcription using random hexamers. TCRdb recomputed calls from the immunoSEQ multiplex PCR reads with MiXCR, one row per CDR3 protein. The sample lists about 120,000 distinct CDR3 sequences; around 94% were seen once. The specimen was CD4+ T cells from PBMCs. These receptors were collected from a human donor in good health.

This chain joins TRBV7-2 and TRBJ1-1; unclear D gene. V lost 1 base, J lost 6 bases, and 6 bases lay in between. There are 12 residues in the CDR3. Germline loops: CDR1 SGHTA, CDR2 FQGNSA. As DNA, the CDR3 is TGTGCCAGCAGCTTAGATTGGGCTGAAGCTTTCTTT. Amino acid sequence: CASSLDWAEAFF.

CDR3 amino acids: CAWSGLSTDTQYF. In DNA, the CDR3 is TGTGCCTGGTCGGGACTTAGCACAGATACGCAGTATTTT. V gene TRBV30 combines with J gene TRBJ2-3; D may be TRBD2 (6 bases). V lost 5 bases and J 0 bases, leaving 9 bases between the germline ends. Germline values: CDR1 GTSNPN, CDR2 SVGIG (reference sequence). The CDR3 is 13 amino acids. Supplemented by reference TRBV30 and TRBJ2-3, the full variable domain reads SQTIHQWPATLVQPVGSPLSLECTVEGTSNPNLYWYRQAAGRGLQLLFYSVGIGQISSEVPQNLSASRPQDRQFILSSKKLLLSDSGFYLCAWSGLSTDTQYFGPGTRLTVL.